Shown below are 9 T cell receptor beta chains from a single sample sequenced in a study of blood T cell repertoires in COVID-19. Measured with immunoSEQ multiplex PCR; TCRdb has only the in-frame clones, and not every one. The table includes some 170,000 clones, more than 75% detected once. Input material: peripheral blood. The receptors were gathered from a woman between 65 and 79 years old with acute or convalescent COVID-19.

V gene TRBV10-3 combines with J gene TRBJ1-6, with D perhaps TRBD1 (5 bases). V was pared by 7 bases and J by 10 bases, with 14 bases between. CDR3 size: 13 residues. Germline V gives CDR1 ENHRY, CDR2 SYGVKD. CDR3 region: CAIKNRQSSPLHF. CDR3 in DNA: TGTGCCATCAAAAATCGACAGTCCTCACCCCTCCACTTT.

V usage is TRBV19 and J usage is TRBJ1-3; the D is unclear. Trimming left V 7 bases short and J 4 bases short, with 20 bases between. Germline V gene data show CDR1 as LNHDA and CDR2 as SQIVND (reference sequence). The CDR3 runs to 16 residues. The CDR3 loop is CASTPSPEIRGNTIYF. CDR3 bases: TGTGCCAGTACCCCAAGCCCCGAAATACGCGGAAACACCATATATTTT.

The rearrangement links TRBV4-1 to TRBJ1-2; D may be TRBD1 (6 bases). Trimming stripped 0 bases from V and 3 bases from J, with 8 bases between. Germline V lookup: CDR1 MGHRA, CDR2 YSYEKL. CDR3 length equals 14 residues. The CDR3 loop reads CASSQEQGDYGYTF. CDR3 nucleotide sequence: TGCGCCAGCAGCCAAGAACAGGGCGACTATGGCTACACCTTC.

V is TRBV29-1 and J is TRBJ2-3, with D uncertain. Germline values: CDR1 SQVTM, CDR2 ANQGSEA. The CDR3 consists of 13 residues. V dropped 2 bases and J dropped 10 bases, with 16 bases sitting between them. This CDR3 reads CSVEKPFGVAQYF. CDR3 bases: TGCAGCGTTGAAAAACCCTTCGGAGTGGCGCAGTATTTT.

The chain employs TRBV18 and TRBJ1-3, with TRBD1 as a possible D gene (6 bases). Germline V CDR1 and CDR2: KGHSH, LQKENI. V gave up 3 bases and J gave up 3 bases, with 12 bases separating them. The CDR3 loop spans 15 amino acids. Written as DNA, the CDR3 is TGTGCCAGCTCACCGGTCACAGGGCTTGGAAACACCATATATTTT. Encoded protein: CASSPVTGLGNTIYF.

The J gene is TRBJ2-1, the V gene TRBV9; 7 bases are shared with TRBD2. Trimming at V came to 3 bases and at J to 2 bases, leaving 5 bases not matched to a gene. Germline-derived CDR1 and CDR2 are SGDLS and YYNGEE. The CDR3 sequence is 15 residues long. The CDR3 DNA reads TGTGCCAGCAGCGCCGGGCTAGCGGCCTACAATGAGCAGTTCTTC. Encoded protein: CASSAGLAAYNEQFF.

The rearrangement links TRBV5-1 to TRBJ2-7, with a possible D match to TRBD2 (6 bases). This CDR3 comprises 16 residues. In germline, CDR1 is SGHRS, CDR2 YFSETQ. V shed 4 bases and J shed 0 bases, with 17 bases lying between them. CDR3 protein: CASSPQGLPASYEQYF. CDR3 coding DNA: TGCGCCAGCAGCCCCCAGGGACTTCCCGCCTCCTACGAGCAGTACTTC.

This chain links TRBV28 with TRBJ2-6, with a tentative D call TRBD2 (5 bases). The V end lost 2 bases, the J end lost 2 bases, and 13 bases lay between the germline ends. The germline CDR1 and CDR2 sequences are MDHEN and SYDVKM. CDR3 length: 17 residues. The CDR3 here is CASSLVGALPGANVLTF. As DNA, the CDR3 is TGTGCCAGCAGTTTAGTGGGAGCTCTCCCTGGGGCCAACGTCCTGACTTTC.

V and J are TRBV3-1 (or the pseudogene TRBV3-2) and TRBJ2-1; TRBD2 is a possible D gene (5 bases). Trimming left V 4 bases short and J 6 bases short, with 10 bases between. This CDR3 spans 13 amino acids. CDR1 and CDR2 (germline): LGHDT, YNNKEL (reference sequence). CDR3 region: CASSLMGANEQFF. The DNA of the CDR3 is TGTGCCAGCAGCCTAATGGGAGCCAATGAGCAGTTCTTC.